This T cell receptor beta chain was obtained from a study of resident and recirculating memory T cells in vitiligo. Study in general: Each patient gave two lesional and two nonlesional epidermal shave biopsies, plus PBMCs.

V dropped 5 bases and J dropped 8; count of bases not matched to a gene: 8. Germline assignment: CDR1 SGHTA and CDR2 FQGNSA. The length of the CDR3 is 13 residues. Assay: immunoSEQ multiplex PCR; the TCRdb copy retains only in-frame clones and omits some. This sample yields 39,000 or so clones, of which about 93% are seen a single time; roughly 5% belongs to the top ten. The chain uses TRBV7-2 and TRBJ1-2, with 7 bases lining up with TRBD1. The sequence came from a male donor with vitiligo. The sample taken for sequencing was blood. In DNA form, the CDR3 reads TGTGCCAGCAGCCCTCAGGCAGGGGGAGGCTACACCTTC. Protein: CASSPQAGGGYTF.